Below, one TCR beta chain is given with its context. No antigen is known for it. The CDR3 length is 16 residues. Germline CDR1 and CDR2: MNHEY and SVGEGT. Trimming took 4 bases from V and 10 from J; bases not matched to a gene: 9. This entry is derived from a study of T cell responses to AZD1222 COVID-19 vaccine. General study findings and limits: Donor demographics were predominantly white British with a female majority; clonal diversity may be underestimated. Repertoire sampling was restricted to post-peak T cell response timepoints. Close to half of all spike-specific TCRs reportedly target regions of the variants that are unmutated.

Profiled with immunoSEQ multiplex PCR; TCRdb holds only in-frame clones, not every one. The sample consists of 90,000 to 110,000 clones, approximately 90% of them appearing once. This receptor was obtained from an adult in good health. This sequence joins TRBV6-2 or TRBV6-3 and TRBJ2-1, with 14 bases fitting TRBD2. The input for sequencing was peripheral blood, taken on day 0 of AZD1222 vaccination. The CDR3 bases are TGTGCCAGCAGTTCCCCGGGACTAGCGGGAGTGGACGAGCAGTTCTTC. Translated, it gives CASSSPGLAGVDEQFF.